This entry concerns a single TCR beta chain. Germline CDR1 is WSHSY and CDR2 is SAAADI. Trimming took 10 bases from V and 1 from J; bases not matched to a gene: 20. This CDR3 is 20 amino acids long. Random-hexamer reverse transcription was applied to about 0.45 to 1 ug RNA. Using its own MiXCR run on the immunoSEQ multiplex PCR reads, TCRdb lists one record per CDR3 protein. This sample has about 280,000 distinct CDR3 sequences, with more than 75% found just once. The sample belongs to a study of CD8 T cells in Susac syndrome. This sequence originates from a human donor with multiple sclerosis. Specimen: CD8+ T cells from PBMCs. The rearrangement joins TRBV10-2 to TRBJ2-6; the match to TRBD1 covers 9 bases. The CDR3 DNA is TGCGCCACCCAGACAGGGGGGCTCTGTTGGCGGGGTTCTGGGGCCAACGTCCTGACTTTC. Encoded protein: CATQTGGLCWRGSGANVLTF.